This T cell receptor (beta chain) was sequenced for a study of blood T cell repertoires in COVID-19. Study overall: Samples representing acute and convalescent COVID-19 were sourced from the United States, Italy and Spain. T cells, B-cell-depleted T cells, or PBMCs supplied cDNA or gDNA.

V lost 1 base, J lost 1 base, and 10 bases lay in between. The germline V gene has CDR1 SEHNR and CDR2 FQNEAQ (reference sequence). CDR3 length: 15 residues. Authors' analysis steps: By means of reference gene primer amplification, nucleated cell counts were estimated. The data were produced by immunoSEQ multiplex PCR, yet TCRdb's version contains in-frame clones alone and is incomplete. That table supplies the V and J calls and clone size; D and trimming were determined from the DNA. The sample consists of roughly 150,000 clones, 60% to 80% of them appearing once. Sequenced material: peripheral blood. This TCR was sampled from a man in his forties or fifties with active or convalescent COVID-19. The chain links TRBV7-9 to TRBJ1-2; D may be TRBD1 (6 bases). The CDR3 protein is CASSLGGQLNYGYTF. Written as DNA, the CDR3 is TGTGCCAGCAGCTTAGGTGGACAGCTTAACTATGGCTACACCTTC.